This T cell receptor beta chain was captured by sequencing in a study of cytomegalovirus exposure and HLA in healthy donors (dated by TCRdb to 2016 to 2017). Looking at the study overall: According to an earlier analysis of a few hundred of the donors, about 170 million T cells yielded 95 million to 140 million unique TCR beta sequences and about 300 Gb of sequence data. An early release covering about 600 HLA-typed donors comprised 250 to 350 gigabases of sequencing data and tens of millions of unique TCR sequences. Of the roughly 400 genotyped donors, 81% fell in the genetic ancestry cluster associated with self-reported Caucasian donors. The study aimed to test whether signatures of past pathogen exposure could be identified by cataloging public T cell receptors. The T cell repertoires of 670 or so subjects were profiled by immunosequencing and related to cytomegalovirus serostatus. A separate validation cohort of over 95 different subjects was used in addition to the approximately 700-subject first cohort. To predict cytomegalovirus infection status, the study combined high-throughput TCR immunosequencing, statistical association of individual TCRs with disease status, and machine learning. A later analysis re-analyzed previously published TCR beta repertoires from hundreds of donors and added high-resolution HLA genotyping to study TCR occurrence patterns. In the later analysis, no new phenotypic data were used to find candidate immune exposures; instead, reliance was placed on TCR beta sequences and their occurrence across donors. To decide whether each TCR beta V gene segment behaved as functional or pseudogenic, an earlier analysis of approximately 620 of the donors relied on high-throughput TCR beta sequencing. Donor age, sex, ethnicity and CMV serostatus were compiled alongside the repertoire data. Genome-wide SNP genotypes for about 60% of the 666 donors were used in a later genetic analysis, which treated that subset as a discovery cohort. Every discovery cohort repertoire had been produced on one sequencing platform. Class I and class II HLA loci were covered by the typing at four-digit resolution. The number of typed donors differed by locus: roughly 629-630 for A, B, C, DRB1 and DQB1; 522 for DQA1; fewer than 610 for DPA1; and approximately 450 for DPB1. A few DR-DQ haplotypes were treated as single units for association and clustering because of strong linkage in the cohort. On average, 235,054 unique TCR beta nucleotide sequences were sequenced per donor among more than 350 genotyped donors of the cohort, with roughly 18% of those sequences being non-productive. General study outcomes and caveats: At a false discovery rate of 0.05, a later analysis linked around 17,000 TCR beta sequences to specific HLA alleles. Most CMV-associated TCR beta chains appeared to be HLA-restricted in a later analysis, and the HLA associations seemed to be driven largely by CMV exposure. For the cohort, immune exposure information was limited to CMV serostatus. Broadly in line with IMGT annotations, most TCR beta V segments showed up in productive rearrangements about 90% or about 30% of the time in an earlier analysis of 450 to 600 of the donors. According to the authors, the approach could potentially be generalized to other disease states and immunological phenotypes. An association between a missense DCLRE1C variant and V-gene and J-gene trimming of TCR beta chains was found in a later genetic analysis and replicated in an independent cohort. When HLA alleles, especially DR and DQ, strongly co-occurred, attributing TCR associations to individual alleles was difficult. Because HLA typing was unavailable for some donors at each locus, only the typed subset was used in association tests. Linkage disequilibrium might explain the correlated functional status among segregating V segments, but an unknown experimental factor could not be ruled out. In a later analysis, the rate of TCR association differed among HLA loci, with DRB1 alleles having the most associated TCRs and HLA-C alleles having the fewest. Because counts were too low, 15 or so rarely observed V segments, including chromosome 9 orphons, were excluded from the earlier analysis of 587 of the donors. The study listed 150 to 200 TCR beta chains as associated with cytomegalovirus. According to a later analysis, parvovirus B19, influenza, CMV and Epstein-Barr virus appeared linked to several top co-occurrence clusters. A further reported finding was that TCR beta sequences accurately predicted the HLA-A and HLA-B alleles for most subjects in the first cohort. The classifier was reported to diagnose cytomegalovirus status with high specificity and sensitivity in both the original cohort and the validation cohort. Roughly uniform sequencing depth across donors was assumed in presence/absence analyses, although this assumption may not hold. Across donors, most TCR sequences were observed very rarely, whereas some public TCRs were present in many individuals. In a later analysis, HLA-associated TCR beta chains were found to be more clonally expanded and to have lower generation probabilities than equally common non-associated chains. In vitro tests confirmed that a few of the cytomegalovirus-associated TCR beta chains recognize cytomegalovirus antigens. Because the 87-base-pair reads could not distinguish some IMGT-functional V segments, including TRBV6-2 and TRBV6-3, those segments were excluded. Compared with the roughly 670-donor mean, donors in an Asian-associated ancestry cluster had fewer N-insertions in productive TCRs, according to a later genetic analysis. This cohort had only TCR beta chains sequenced, and the lack of alpha or paired-chain data limited which features could be detected. A cluster of highly shared sequence variants was judged likely to be a technical artifact of the sequencing pipeline.

The cohort comprised 710 or so healthy bone marrow donors. All cohort members were sampled while nominally healthy, although unrecorded immune exposures were likely present. The donor was CMV seropositive and was included in the group of around 300 seropositive cohort members. A peripheral blood sample was provided by each donor, and peripheral blood mononuclear cells were used for TCR beta sequencing. Genomic DNA was extracted from the blood cell samples with the Qiagen DNeasy Blood Extraction Kit. Remarks on this clone: Its binding antigen is unknown. There are no base qualities to consult, and no much larger clone falls within one base.

The CDR3 contains 13 residues, cysteine and phenylalanine counted. The retained sequence is limited to the CDR3, 39 bases, with the frame set at the first base. V lost 5 bases and J lost 6 bases, and the count of bases not matched to a germline gene is 6. Reading the germline V gene gives CDR1 MDHEN and CDR2 SYDVKM. Library preparation employed the immunoSEQ multiplex PCR assay. For the multiplex PCR, a mixture combining 60 forward primers for TCR Vbeta segments and 13 reverse primers for TCR Jbeta segments was used. Amplification of the CDR3 region of rearranged TCR beta genes was performed with a multiplex PCR assay on genomic DNA. On the Illumina HiSeq System, the amplified TCR beta libraries were sequenced as 87-base-pair reads. Per the source publication's procedure: Across the roughly 700 repertoires, a later analysis counted tens of millions of unique TCR beta chains, 9 million to 14 million of which were shared by at least two donors. A nearest-neighbor algorithm error-corrected the raw reads and collapsed the reads into unique sequences, merging closely related sequences to remove PCR and sequencing errors. CDR3 sequences were aligned to IMGT reference sequences to assign V, D and J gene segments. For a sequence to be retained, a match of at least six nucleotides was required to both a V gene segment and a J gene segment. A rearrangement was called productive if the CDR3 had no stop codons and remained in frame with V and J, and every other rearrangement was called non-productive. CDR3 was defined according to IMGT convention as the region running from the second conserved V-encoded cysteine to the conserved J-encoded phenylalanine. In an earlier analysis of around 640 of the donors, sequences lacking an unambiguous match to a single V gene segment were excluded. In an earlier analysis of several hundred of the donors, V segments were called functional above 56.7% productive rearrangements and were called segregating when the between-donor standard deviation exceeded 5%. To diagnose cytomegalovirus status from the catalog of TCR beta chain sequences, a statistical classification framework was built. A later analysis assigned V and J genes by comparing TCR nucleotide sequences with IMGT/GENE-DB human TR gene sequences. The TCRdist pipeline was used in a later analysis to assign CDR3 sequences and most-parsimonious VDJ recombination scenarios. In a later analysis, every TCR beta chain was defined by the combination of its CDR3 amino acid sequence and its V-gene family, and reads without a unique V-gene family were dropped. A later analysis removed roughly 590 highly shared, low-generation-probability nucleotide sequences to deal with suspected cross-contamination and a sequencing artifact. For each public chain, a later analysis derived a clonal expansion index from normalized ranks of inferred template counts within each repertoire. Generation probabilities in a later analysis came from a VDJ recombination model fitted to out-of-frame rearrangements, and those results were checked against IGoR. In a later analysis, hypergeometric tests were used to score TCR-TCR, TCR-HLA and TCR-CMV co-occurrence, with a repertoire-size bias correction applied to TCR pairs. To estimate false discovery rates, a later analysis permuted the HLA or CMV assignments 20 times. A later analysis grouped co-occurring TCRs with DBSCAN, adding TCRdist sequence similarity when clustering within HLA-allele-positive subsets. For co-occurrence clustering, repertoires with fewer than 30,000 or more than 120,000 public chains were excluded, along with about five repertoires with anomalous nucleotide sharing. TCRdb retrieved this table from immuneACCESS and kept in-frame rearrangements only. Not all clones are present; in checked studies, unresolved V genes account for under half, and no reason is known for the remainder. Clonal size and the V and J genes are those of that table, whereas D and trimming came from the DNA. The table for this sample lists around 95,000 clones; approximately 80% of them were counted only once. Over 4% of the sample is held by the ten biggest clonotypes.

The source of this sequence is a woman in her forties in good health and CMV-seropositive. Sequencing was done on a sample of PBMCs. The V and J segments used are TRBV28 and TRBJ1-1, with 7 bases in between that match TRBD1. The CDR3 reads as follows: CASSPTGLPEAFF. Read as DNA, the sequence is TGTGCCAGCAGTCCGACAGGGCTCCCTGAAGCTTTCTTT.